The T cell receptor beta chain under discussion was sequenced for a study of Ad26.COV2.S vaccination and SARS-CoV-2 variants. As for the study in general: Ad26.COV2.S given intramuscularly, once or twice 56 days apart.

Data came from immunoSEQ multiplex PCR; TCRdb stores just in-frame clones and leaves some out. The sample contains approximately 480,000 clones, approximately 88% of which appear only once. This clone came up once. The length of the CDR3 is 14 residues. J gave up 5 bases and V 3 bases, and 4 bases lay outside the gene matches. The germline CDR1 and CDR2 sequences are LNHDA and SQIVND (reference sequence). Treatment noted: around 19 received Ad26.COV2.S at low or high dose, single or two shots; a few received placebo; per-sample allocation not given. Sample collection was performed on day 63 after the first vaccine or placebo injection.

The V call is TRBV19, the J call TRBJ2-5; TRBD2 agrees at 9 bases. The sequence was obtained from a person between 18 and 65 years old who received the Ad26.COV2.S COVID-19 vaccine or a placebo. The specimen was peripheral blood, collected in a trial of Ad26.COV2.S vaccine versus placebo. The CDR3, as DNA: TGTGCCAGTAGTATTGGGACTAGCCCTGAGACCCAGTACTTC. Its protein is CASSIGTSPETQYF.